This T cell receptor beta chain came from a study of blood T cell repertoires in COVID-19. Across the whole study: T cells, B-cell-depleted T cells, or PBMCs provided the cDNA or gDNA that served as material.

Participants had their cohort set by participant-reported clinical history. In Cohort 3, a recovered donor had either two negative PCRs, clearance, or symptom resolution. As processed by the authors: Nucleated cell counts were estimated from reference gene primer amplification. Here immunoSEQ multiplex PCR was the method, and the copy in TCRdb shows in-frame clones only, minus some. Clone size and the V and J calls come from that table; the DNA yielded D and trimming. The data contain about 250,000 clones, about 87% of them seen just once; the ten biggest clones take up approximately 1.6%. V gave up 3 bases and J gave up 4 bases, with 7 bases separating them. CDR3 length equals 12 residues. Germline V gives CDR1 SGDLS, CDR2 YYNGEE.

Sequencing input: PBMCs or T cells enriched from blood (not recorded which). The receptor comes from a woman in her forties or fifties who had recovered from COVID-19. The chain links TRBV9 to TRBJ1-2; D gene uncertain. The CDR3 is CASSARGYGYTF. The CDR3 bases are TGTGCCAGCAGCGCCCGGGGCTATGGCTACACCTTC. The full variable domain, completed using reference TRBV9 and TRBJ1-2, is DSGVTQTPKHLITATGQRVTLRCSPRSGDLSVYWYQQSLDQGLQFLIQYYNGEERAKGNILERFSAQQFPDLHSELNLSSLELGDSALYFCASSARGYGYTFGSGTRLTVV.